Listed here is a single TCR beta chain. Mismatch with germline at one junction end may stem from a read error. This entry comes from a study of beta chain features in type 1 diabetes. The sequenced template was cDNA made from the entire isolated RNA. Here immunoSEQ multiplex PCR was the method, and the copy in TCRdb shows in-frame clones only, minus some. The data contain some 500,000 clones, roughly 10% of them singletons. This CDR3 has 15 amino acids. Germline CDR1 and CDR2: SSHAT and FNYEAQ (reference sequence). The sequenced sample consisted of naive CD4+ T cells from blood. The rearrangement links TRBV7-7 to TRBJ2-3; maybe TRBD2 (6 bases). The receptor's source is a woman aged 18-29 years in good health. CDR3 sequence: CASSLSGSSADTQYF. CDR3 DNA sequence: TGTGCTAGCAGCTTGTCCGGGAGTAGCGCAGATACGCAGTATTTT.